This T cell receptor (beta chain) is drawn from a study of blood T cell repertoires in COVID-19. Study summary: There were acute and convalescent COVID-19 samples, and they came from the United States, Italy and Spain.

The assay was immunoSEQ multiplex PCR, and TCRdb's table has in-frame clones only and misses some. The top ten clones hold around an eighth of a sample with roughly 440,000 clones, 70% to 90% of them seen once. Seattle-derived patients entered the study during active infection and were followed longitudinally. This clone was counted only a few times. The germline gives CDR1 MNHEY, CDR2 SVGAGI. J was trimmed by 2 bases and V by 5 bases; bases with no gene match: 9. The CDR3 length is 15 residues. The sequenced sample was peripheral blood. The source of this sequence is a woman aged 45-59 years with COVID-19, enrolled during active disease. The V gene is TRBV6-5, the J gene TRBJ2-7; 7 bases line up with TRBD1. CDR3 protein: CASSLQPQGTYEQYF. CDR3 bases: TGTGCCAGCAGTCTTCAACCACAGGGGACCTACGAGCAGTACTTC.